These 32 T cell receptor beta chains share one sample of origin, sequenced in a study of HIV-infected children after antiretroviral therapy interruption. Indicated treatment: PENTA 11 planned treatment interruption arm or continuous ART arm. RNA-based 3' RACE libraries used unique molecular identifiers. MiXCR was run by TCRdb on the 3' RACE reads, yielding one entry per CDR3 protein. In the table there are about 89,000 distinct CDR3 sequences, about 6.9% of which are singletons. The sample consisted of CD45RA+ CD4+ T cells from PBMCs, pooled from several time points, taken from a donor given antiretroviral therapy, either interrupted or continuous. Subset indicated: naive CD4+ CD45RA+ CD45RO- T cells. The receptors were sampled from a pool of human donors with HIV.

This clonotype is judged medium-sized. This sequence joins TRBV20-1 and TRBJ1-1; D gene ambiguous. Trimming stripped 3 bases from V and 3 bases from J, with 5 bases between. There are 11 residues in the CDR3. CDR1 and CDR2 from the germline V gene are DFQATT and SNEGSKA (reference sequence). The CDR3 here is CSASLDTEAFF. The CDR3 coding sequence is TGCAGTGCTAGTCTTGACACTGAAGCTTTCTTT.

This clonotype appeared many times. One end of the junction does not line up with germline, which may come from a read error. This chain joins TRBV11-1 and TRBJ2-3; 7 bases align to TRBD2. The CDR3 is made up of 14 amino acids. Germline V gene data show CDR1 as SGHAT and CDR2 as FQDESV (reference sequence). Written as DNA, the CDR3 is TGTGCCAGCAGTTTCCGGGGGGAACCAGAAACGCTGTATTTT. Its translation is CASSFRGEPETLYF. Based on the CDR3 plus reference TRBV11-1 and TRBJ2-3, the full variable domain is EAEVAQSPRYKITEKSQAVAFWCDPISGHATLYWYRQILGQGPELLVQFQDESVVDDSQLPKDRFSAERLKGVDSTLKIQPAELGDSAMYLCASSFRGEPETLYFGPGTRLTVL.

The table lists this clonotype with many counts. The chain couples TRBV5-1 to TRBJ2-7; a weak D match, TRBD1 (6 bases). Germline V gene data show CDR1 as SGHRS and CDR2 as YFSETQ. The CDR3 extends over 13 amino acids. The V and J ends lost 0 bases and 6 bases respectively, with 10 bases between them. DNA of the CDR3: TGCGCCAGCAGCTTGGGGACAGCGATCGAGCAGTACTTC. Translating it yields CASSLGTAIEQYF. Filled out from reference TRBV5-1 and TRBJ2-7, the complete variable domain reads KAGVTQTPRYLIKTRGQQVTLSCSPISGHRSVSWYQQTPGQGLQFLFEYFSETQRNKGNFPGRFSGRQFSNSRSEMNVSTLELGDSALYLCASSLGTAIEQYFGPGTRLTVT.

At least ten counts were recorded for this clonotype. The rearrangement links TRBV28 to TRBJ2-7; a weak D match, TRBD2 (7 bases). Germline CDR1 is MDHEN and CDR2 is SYDVKM. Trimming cost V 2 bases and J 3 bases, with 11 bases left between them. The length of the CDR3 is 14 residues. CDR3 in DNA: TGTGCCAGCAGTTTAAGGCGGGGGCACTACGAGCAGTACTTC. It codes for CASSLRRGHYEQYF.

This clonotype was counted ten times or more. In nucleotides, the CDR3 is TGTGCCAGCAGTGGTTCAGGCAGCTCCTACAATGAGCAGTTCTTC. Its protein product is CASSGSGSSYNEQFF. J is TRBJ2-1 and V is TRBV12-3 or TRBV12-4, with no clear D. V lost 5 bases and J 0 bases, leaving 11 bases between the germline ends. This CDR3 comprises 15 residues.

As regards this clonotype: A read error may produce the germline difference seen at one junction end. This chain links TRBV5-1 with TRBJ1-4; 9 nucleotides line up with TRBD1. The CDR3 extends over 12 amino acids. CDR1 and CDR2 from the germline V gene are SGHRS and YFSETQ. The CDR3 nucleotides read TGTGCCAGCAGCACCGGACAGGGGAAACTGTTTTTT. Encoded protein: CASSTGQGKLFF. The variable domain in full, completed from reference TRBV5-1 and TRBJ1-4, reads KAGVTQTPRYLIKTRGQQVTLSCSPISGHRSVSWYQQTPGQGLQFLFEYFSETQRNKGNFPGRFSGRQFSNSRSEMNVSTLELGDSALYLCASSTGQGKLFFGSGTQLSVL.

This clonotype was observed many times. The chain is built from TRBV20-1 and TRBJ2-5, with a weak D call TRBD2 (6 bases). V was clipped by 1 base and J by 5 bases, with 11 bases between them. The CDR3 extends over 13 amino acids. In germline, CDR1 is DFQATT, CDR2 SNEGSKA (reference sequence). This CDR3 is CSARGPEGETQYF. In DNA form, the CDR3 reads TGCAGTGCTAGAGGTCCGGAGGGGGAGACCCAGTACTTC.

This clonotype was counted at least ten times. The V and J genes are TRBV12-3 or TRBV12-4 and TRBJ1-1; D call uncertain. Trimming stripped 7 bases from V and 0 bases from J, with 6 bases between. The length of the CDR3 is 12 residues. CDR3 loop: CASTRLNTEAFF. In DNA form, the CDR3 reads TGTGCCAGCACGCGGTTGAACACTGAAGCTTTCTTT.

This clonotype was detected many times. The CDR3 region is CSARSVDYGYTF. CDR3 in DNA: TGCAGTGCTAGATCGGTTGATTATGGCTACACCTTC. V is TRBV20-1 and J is TRBJ1-2; D gene uncertain. Trimming removed 2 bases at V and 5 bases at J, with 9 bases between. CDR1 is DFQATT and CDR2 is SNEGSKA in the germline V gene (reference sequence). The CDR3 is 12 amino acids.

This clonotype was detected ten times or more. This chain connects TRBV7-3 to TRBJ2-7, with 7 positions matching TRBD2. The ends lost 2 bases at V and 5 bases at J; junction bases unmatched: 12. Germline CDR1 reads SGHTA; CDR2 reads FQGTGA. The CDR3 runs 16 residues. CDR3 amino acids: CASSLLAGVPMDEQYF. For the CDR3, the DNA is TGTGCCAGCAGCTTACTTGCGGGAGTCCCTATGGACGAGCAGTACTTC.

The sample holds many counts of this clonotype. The chain couples TRBV19 to TRBJ2-2, with a tentative D call TRBD1 (5 bases). V shed 4 bases and J shed 6 bases, with 12 bases lying between them. In germline, CDR1 is LNHDA, CDR2 SQIVND (reference sequence). The CDR3 is 14 residues long. The CDR3 sequence: CASSKGFGAGELFF. The CDR3, as DNA: TGTGCCAGTAGTAAGGGGTTTGGTGCCGGGGAGCTGTTTTTT.

The table lists this clonotype with many counts. CDR3 sequence (DNA): TGTGCCAGCAGCCCCCGGGTAGGAGATCTCAATCAGCCCCAGCATTTT. It is translated as CASSPRVGDLNQPQHF. The genes are TRBV9 and TRBJ1-5; D gene unclear. Per germline, CDR1 SGDLS and CDR2 YYNGEE. Deletions cut 4 bases from V and 3 bases from J, with 17 bases between. CDR3 length: 16 residues.

The chain employs TRBV14 and TRBJ1-1, with D maybe TRBD1 (6 bases). The ends were cut back, 0 bases at V and 0 bases at J, with 23 bases in the middle. The CDR3 consists of 20 residues. Germline-derived CDR1 and CDR2 are SGHDN and FVKESK. The CDR3 sequence: CASSQDYTTGSAPLNTEAFF. CDR3 coding DNA: TGTGCCAGCAGCCAAGATTACACGACAGGCTCTGCTCCTTTGAACACTGAAGCTTTCTTT.

This clonotype has a handful of counts. This sequence joins TRBV19 and TRBJ2-6; D is ambiguous. Germline CDR1 and CDR2: LNHDA and SQIVND (reference sequence). Trimming removed 7 bases at V and 4 bases at J, with 8 bases between. The CDR3 length is 13 residues. The CDR3 sequence: CASTARGANVLTF. The CDR3 DNA follows: TGTGCCAGTACGGCCCGGGGGGCCAACGTCCTGACTTTC.

The rearrangement joins TRBV19 to TRBJ1-5; 8 positions match TRBD1. Per germline, CDR1 LNHDA and CDR2 SQIVND (reference sequence). V shed 8 bases and J 4 bases; nucleotides not matched to a gene: 4. The CDR3 totals 13 residues. The CDR3 bases are TGTGCCAGTGGAGGACAGGGTAATCAGCCCCAGCATTTT. The encoded protein is CASGGQGNQPQHF.

The chain carries TRBV12-3 or TRBV12-4 and TRBJ2-7; possibly TRBD2 for D (5 bases). The CDR3 is 15 residues long. V shed 6 bases and J shed 2 bases, with 17 bases lying between them. This chain's CDR3 is CASSQSRGYPYEQYF. The CDR3 DNA follows: TGTGCCAGCAGCCAATCTCGGGGATATCCCTACGAGCAGTACTTC.

This clonotype was detected many times. This sequence joins TRBV6-5 and TRBJ2-3, with 9 positions matching TRBD1. The ends lost 5 bases at V and 2 bases at J; junction bases unmatched: 5. CDR3 length: 15 amino acids. The germline gives CDR1 MNHEY, CDR2 SVGAGI. The CDR3 loop reads CASSVGDRATDTQYF. In DNA form, the CDR3 reads TGTGCCAGCAGTGTGGGGGACAGGGCCACAGATACGCAGTATTTT.

The chain links TRBV29-1 to TRBJ2-3; weak D call: TRBD2 (6 bases). The CDR3 is 13 amino acids. Germline CDR1 SQVTM, CDR2 ANQGSEA. Trimming cost V 4 bases and J 2 bases, with 10 bases left between them. For the CDR3, the DNA is TGCAGCGTTGGAGGCGGGAACACAGATACGCAGTATTTT. Encoded protein: CSVGGGNTDTQYF.

This clonotype was found many times. The chain couples TRBV7-3 to TRBJ2-7; 9 positions agree with TRBD1. The V and J ends lost 5 bases and 2 bases, in that order; junction bases with no gene match: 10. The CDR3 runs 16 residues. Germline V gene sequence: CDR1 SGHTA, CDR2 FQGTGA. CDR3 sequence reads: CASSPKGQGIPYEQYF. CDR3 nucleotide sequence: TGTGCCAGCAGCCCCAAGGGACAGGGAATCCCCTACGAGCAGTACTTC.

This clonotype has a count of ten or more. This chain uses TRBV12-3 or TRBV12-4 with TRBJ2-7; D gene uncertain. This CDR3 is 11 amino acids long. Trimming shortened V by 5 bases and J by 2 bases, and 4 bases separated the two germline ends. The CDR3 region is CASSTAYEQYF. The CDR3, as DNA: TGTGCCAGCAGTACAGCCTACGAGCAGTACTTC.

There are a few counts of this clonotype. This rearrangement joins TRBV6-1 to TRBJ1-2, with D possibly matching TRBD1 (5 bases). V was shortened by 2 bases and J by 8 bases, with 15 bases between the two germline ends. The CDR3 runs 14 residues. Germline V gene data show CDR1 as MNHNS and CDR2 as SASEGT. CDR3 coding DNA: TGTGCCAGCAGTGAAAGCCCAGGGAAAGGCGGCTACACCTTC. This encodes CASSESPGKGGYTF.

This clonotype was seen many times. The J gene is TRBJ1-2, the V gene TRBV19, with a possible D match to TRBD1 (5 bases). The CDR3 consists of 15 residues. From germline, CDR1 is LNHDA and CDR2 SQIVND (reference sequence). V was cut by 5 bases and J by 0 bases, with 13 bases left in between. The CDR3 sequence: CASSLRDGSNYGYTF. The CDR3 DNA reads as TGTGCCAGTAGTCTACGGGACGGATCTAACTATGGCTACACCTTC.

This clonotype was seen at least ten times. The chain links TRBV6-1 to TRBJ2-7; D gene uncertain. Germline CDR1 and CDR2: MNHNS and SASEGT. Trimming took off 2 bases at V and 3 bases at J, with 11 bases between the two ends. The CDR3 extends over 14 amino acids. CDR3 amino acids: CASSEMGSFYEQYF. CDR3 DNA sequence: TGTGCCAGCAGTGAAATGGGTAGCTTCTACGAGCAGTACTTC.

At least ten counts were recorded for this clonotype. CDR3 sequence (DNA): TGCAGTGCTAGGCCACTAGCAAAAGATACGCAGTATTTT. Its protein is CSARPLAKDTQYF. The rearrangement links TRBV20-1 to TRBJ2-3; D may be TRBD2 (6 bases). V lost 3 bases and J 5 bases, leaving 12 bases between the germline ends. The CDR3 is 13 residues long. Germline CDR1 reads DFQATT; CDR2 reads SNEGSKA (reference sequence).

This clonotype was recorded at least ten times. J is TRBJ2-1 and V is TRBV7-2; no definite D call. The CDR3 sequence is 13 residues long. Trimming left V 2 bases short and J 7 bases short, with 9 bases between. The germline V gene has CDR1 SGHTA and CDR2 FQGNSA. In DNA form, the CDR3 reads TGTGCCAGCAGCTTACGTGTAAGGAATGAGCAGTTCTTC. Translation gives CASSLRVRNEQFF.

This clonotype was counted at least ten times. For the CDR3, the DNA is TGTGCCAGCAGCCCACAGGAGGGTACGCAGTATTTT. It translates to CASSPQEGTQYF. This chain uses TRBV7-3 with TRBJ2-3, with D maybe TRBD2 (6 bases). The CDR3 runs to 12 residues. CDR1 and CDR2 from the germline V gene are SGHTA and FQGTGA. V gave up 5 bases and J gave up 8 bases, with 11 bases separating them.

In this sample, this clonotype turned up many times. V is TRBV19 and J is TRBJ2-7; 7 nucleotides line up with TRBD1. V lost 6 bases, J lost 6 bases, and 2 bases stayed unmatched. The CDR3 consists of 11 residues. Per germline, CDR1 LNHDA and CDR2 SQIVND (reference sequence). The CDR3, as DNA: TGTGCCAGTAGGACAGGGACCGAGCAGTACTTC. Amino acid sequence: CASRTGTEQYF.

The V call is TRBV18, the J call TRBJ2-3, with a weak D call TRBD1 (6 bases). Germline assignment: CDR1 KGHSH and CDR2 LQKENI. The CDR3 runs to 15 residues. V was pared by 5 bases and J by 2 bases, with 14 bases between. This chain's CDR3 is CASSTTGPYTDTQYF. The CDR3 nucleotides read TGTGCCAGCTCAACGACAGGACCCTACACAGATACGCAGTATTTT.

The chain employs TRBV5-1 and TRBJ1-1; 8 bases align to TRBD1. V gave up 3 bases and J gave up 7 bases; unmatched junction bases: 8. The CDR3 is made up of 14 amino acids. Per germline, CDR1 SGHRS and CDR2 YFSETQ. The CDR3 loop reads CASSSKNRGGEAFF. CDR3 nucleotides: TGCGCCAGCAGCTCTAAAAACAGGGGGGGTGAAGCTTTCTTT.

This clonotype was counted many times. V usage is TRBV28 and J usage is TRBJ2-4; TRBD1 agrees at 9 bases. Per germline, CDR1 MDHEN and CDR2 SYDVKM. The CDR3 is made up of 20 amino acids. V was pared by 0 bases and J by 1 base, with 13 bases of the junction left unmatched. The DNA for the CDR3 is TGTGCCAGCAGTTTATGGGGGACAGGGATGGATTGGACGGCCAAAAACATTCAGTACTTC. Its protein product is CASSLWGTGMDWTAKNIQYF.

This clonotype has a count of ten or more. The V and J genes are TRBV14 and TRBJ2-4; D possibly corresponds to TRBD2 (6 bases). Trimming left V 7 bases short and J 5 bases short, with 30 bases between. Germline values: CDR1 SGHDN, CDR2 FVKESK. The CDR3 is made up of 19 amino acids. Written as DNA, the CDR3 is TGTGCCAGCATCCAGACGGGACTCGGAAGAGATTTTGACCAAAACATTCAGTACTTC. Its protein product is CASIQTGLGRDFDQNIQYF. The full variable domain, in which reference TRBV14 and TRBJ2-4 provide the parts outside the CDR3, is EAGVTQFPSHSVIEKGQTVTLRCDPISGHDNLYWYRRVMGKEIKFLLHFVKESKQDESGMPNNRFLAERTGGTYSTLKVQPAELEDSGVYFCASIQTGLGRDFDQNIQYFGAGTRLSVL.

This clonotype was observed many times. V usage is TRBV21-1 and J usage is TRBJ1-2. TRBV21-1 is noted as a pseudogene. The CDR3 runs 15 residues. This CDR3 is CASSLAGQRNYGYTF. CDR3 in DNA: TGTGCCAGCAGCTTGGCAGGGCAGAGAAACTATGGCTACACCTTC.